This T cell receptor beta chain comes out of a study of naive and memory T cell subsets (dated by TCRdb to about 2017). Concerning the study at large: The figure summarizing the skin biopsy and whole blood samples listed approximately 10 blood donors, 7 tuberculin skin test biopsies and 3 saline control biopsies. Usually PCR2 was run as a SYBR Green qPCR and stopped at a set threshold, although low-input samples could use end-point PCR (about 6 cycles) instead. General conclusions and limits of the study: The RNA-based method was acknowledged to be potentially sensitive to changes in TCR transcripts with T cell activation and differentiation.

The study described a robust, sensitive protocol for amplifying, sequencing and analyzing TCRs, using 3' ligation of a UMI-containing oligonucleotide to TCR cDNA. Whole blood analysis involved drawing under 3 ml of peripheral blood from adult healthy volunteers into Tempus tubes and then extracting RNA following the manufacturer's instructions. Total RNA, without cell sorting, was DNase treated with RQ1 DNase before reverse transcription, targeting roughly 1 to 1000 ng input. Libraries were prepared from skin biopsies and whole blood so that pipeline robustness could be tested in samples in which T cells form a minority population. Sequences MNHEY (CDR1) and SMNVEV (CDR2) are obtained from the germline V gene (reference sequence). The CDR3 runs 14 residues from the cysteine to the phenylalanine. The entry retains the CDR3 DNA only, 42 bases that are in frame from base 1. Trimming removed 3 bases from V and 2 bases from J, leaving 10 bases between the germline ends.

The library was produced with 5' RACE. The ligated cDNA was amplified by four rounds of PCR, in which nested alpha and beta constant region primers were used together with the SP2 primer. For the blood and skin samples, TCR RNA was reverse transcribed with SuperScript IV using primers for the alpha and beta constant regions. An oligonucleotide carrying the Illumina SP2 primer and a UMI was ligated to the cDNA 3' end using T4 RNA ligase 1. To prevent hairpin formation, the 12-nucleotide UMI was made up of two random hexamers with an eight-base spacer between them. From the second PCR onward, TCR alpha and beta chain libraries were processed separately and dual indexed for multiplexing. After pooling, the indexed libraries were analyzed by capillary electrophoresis and sequenced on either an Illumina MiSeq or NextSeq. Libraries were spiked with PhiX DNA at roughly 5-7.5% so that base diversity was increased and cluster recognition was improved. The original methods were these. Demultiplexor extracted UMIs from read 2, combined them with read 1 TCR sequence, and split reads by sample indices. V and J genes and V-J junctions were identified by Decombinator, and each TCR was assigned a five-part identifier that included V and J deletions. Collapsinator used UMIs to correct sequencing errors and PCR amplification heterogeneity, producing a UMI-based abundance for each TCR. CDR3Translator turned identifiers into nucleotide sequence, translated that sequence into amino acids, and pulled out CDR3 regions based on terminal motifs. After normalization to the amount of input RNA, the error-corrected alpha and beta TCR counts from blood and from skin were compared. Through fastp at Q25 and MiXCR, TCRdb rebuilt clones from the public reads, retaining in-frame beta chains. When rows share a CDR3 protein, they turn into one entry using the most common DNA and genes. The V and J calls shown here were made by TCRdb, not taken from the authors' results. This sample has about 62,000 distinct CDR3 sequences in its table, and approximately 8.5% of those were observed once. The ten largest clones represent about 19% of the sample.

This clonotype has just a few counts. The target of this receptor is not known. There are no base qualities to consult, and no much larger clone falls within one base. Recombination joined TRBV27 with TRBJ1-1; no D gene call is confident. This clonotype originated in a female donor in good health. The CDR3 reads CASSFGGVNTEAFF. The DNA sequence is TGTGCCAGCAGTTTTGGTGGGGTTAACACTGAAGCTTTCTTT.